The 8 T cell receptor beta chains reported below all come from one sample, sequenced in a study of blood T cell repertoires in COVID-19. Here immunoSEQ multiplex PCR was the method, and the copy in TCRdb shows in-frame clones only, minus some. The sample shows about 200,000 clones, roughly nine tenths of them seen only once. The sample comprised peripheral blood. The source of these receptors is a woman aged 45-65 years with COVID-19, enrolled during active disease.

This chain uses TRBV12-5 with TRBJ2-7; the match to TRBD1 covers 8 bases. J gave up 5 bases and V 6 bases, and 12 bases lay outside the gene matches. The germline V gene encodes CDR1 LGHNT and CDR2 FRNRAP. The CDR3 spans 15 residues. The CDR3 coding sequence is TGTGCTAGTGGGGGCCCAGGGGGCCTTAGGGACGAGCAGTACTTC. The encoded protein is CASGGPGGLRDEQYF.

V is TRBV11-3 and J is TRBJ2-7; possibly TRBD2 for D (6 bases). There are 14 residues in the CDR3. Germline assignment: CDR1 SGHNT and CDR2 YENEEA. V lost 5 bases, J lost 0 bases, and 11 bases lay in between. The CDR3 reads CASSHGGNSYEQYF. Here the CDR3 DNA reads TGTGCCAGCAGCCATGGGGGGAACTCCTACGAGCAGTACTTC.

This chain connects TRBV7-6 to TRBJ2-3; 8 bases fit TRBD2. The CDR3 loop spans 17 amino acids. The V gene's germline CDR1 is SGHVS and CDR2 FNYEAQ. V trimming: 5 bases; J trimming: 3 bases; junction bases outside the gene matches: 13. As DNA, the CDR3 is TGTGCCAGCAGCAGACTCGGGACTAGTGGCCCTACAGATACGCAGTATTTT. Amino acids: CASSRLGTSGPTDTQYF.

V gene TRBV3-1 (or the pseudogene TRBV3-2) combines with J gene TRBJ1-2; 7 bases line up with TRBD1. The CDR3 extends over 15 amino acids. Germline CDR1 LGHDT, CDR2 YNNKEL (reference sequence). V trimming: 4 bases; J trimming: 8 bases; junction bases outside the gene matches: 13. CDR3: CASSPPEGARGGYTF. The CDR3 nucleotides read TGTGCCAGCAGCCCCCCGGAGGGGGCGAGAGGGGGCTACACCTTC.

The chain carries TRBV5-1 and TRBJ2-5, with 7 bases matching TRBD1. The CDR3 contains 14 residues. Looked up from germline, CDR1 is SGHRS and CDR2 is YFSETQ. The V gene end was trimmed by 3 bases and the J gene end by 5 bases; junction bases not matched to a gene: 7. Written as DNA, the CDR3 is TGCGCCAGCAGCTCTTACAGGGGCGGGGAGACCCAGTACTTC. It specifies CASSSYRGGETQYF.

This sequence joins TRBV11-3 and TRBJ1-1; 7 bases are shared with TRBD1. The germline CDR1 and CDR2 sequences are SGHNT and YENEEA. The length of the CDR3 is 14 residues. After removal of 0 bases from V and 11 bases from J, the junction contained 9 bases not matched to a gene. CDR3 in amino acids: CASSLDSRGEEAFF. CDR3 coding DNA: TGTGCCAGCAGCTTAGATTCCAGGGGGGAGGAGGCTTTCTTT.

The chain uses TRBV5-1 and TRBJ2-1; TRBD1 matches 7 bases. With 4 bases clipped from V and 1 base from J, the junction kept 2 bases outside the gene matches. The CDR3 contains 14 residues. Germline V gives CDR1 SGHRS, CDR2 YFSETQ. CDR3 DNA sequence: TGCGCCAGCAGCCAGGACAGGTCCTACAATGAGCAGTTCTTC. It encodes CASSQDRSYNEQFF.

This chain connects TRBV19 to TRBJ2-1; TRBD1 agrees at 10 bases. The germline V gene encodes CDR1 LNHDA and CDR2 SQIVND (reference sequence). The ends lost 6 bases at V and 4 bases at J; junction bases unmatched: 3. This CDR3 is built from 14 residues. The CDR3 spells CASRPGQGYNEQFF. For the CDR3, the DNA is TGTGCCAGTAGGCCGGGACAGGGGTACAATGAGCAGTTCTTC.